The 27 T cell receptor beta chains reported below all come from one sample, sequenced in a study of beta chain features in type 1 diabetes. Study findings and constraints: For Type 1 diabetes patients, all four CD4+ subsets carried TCRB CDR3s that were moderately but significantly shorter.

These receptors are not linked to any known antigen. cDNA synthesis used the whole RNA isolate, giving expressed TCRB sequences. Profiled with immunoSEQ multiplex PCR; TCRdb holds only in-frame clones, not every one. This table has approximately 50,000 clones, around 60% appearing once. Sequencing used stem cell memory CD4+ T cells from blood. These receptors were obtained from a woman aged 25-40 years with type 1 diabetes.

The chain has TRBV4-1 and TRBJ1-4; the D gene is possibly TRBD1 (5 bases). Deletions cut 3 bases from V and 4 bases from J, with 9 bases between. The CDR3 loop spans 14 amino acids. Germline CDR1 and CDR2: MGHRA and YSYEKL. The CDR3 loop reads CASSQWGVNEKLFF. CDR3 DNA sequence: TGCGCCAGCAGCCAGTGGGGGGTTAATGAAAAACTGTTTTTT.

This clone was detected once. The chain employs TRBV5-1 and TRBJ2-5; 7 bases map to TRBD1. The ends lost 1 base at V and 1 base at J; junction bases unmatched: 4. The CDR3 is 15 residues long. In germline, CDR1 is SGHRS, CDR2 YFSETQ. CDR3 sequence reads: CASSLRGQVQETQYF. CDR3 DNA sequence: TGCGCCAGCAGCTTGAGAGGACAGGTCCAAGAGACCCAGTACTTC. The full variable domain, its missing parts supplied by reference TRBV5-1 and TRBJ2-5, is KAGVTQTPRYLIKTRGQQVTLSCSPISGHRSVSWYQQTPGQGLQFLFEYFSETQRNKGNFPGRFSGRQFSNSRSEMNVSTLELGDSALYLCASSLRGQVQETQYFGPGTRLLVL.

In its sample, this clone was seen once. The chain has TRBV18 and TRBJ1-1; D might be TRBD1 (5 bases). Trimming stripped 3 bases from V and 5 bases from J, with 10 bases between. Germline loops: CDR1 KGHSH, CDR2 LQKENI. CDR3 length equals 13 residues. Here the CDR3 reads CASSPAEGTEAFF. The CDR3 coding sequence is TGTGCCAGCTCACCTGCGGAGGGGACTGAAGCTTTCTTT. Combining the CDR3 with reference TRBV18 and TRBJ1-1 gives the whole variable domain NAGVMQNPRHLVRRRGQEARLRCSPMKGHSHVYWYRQLPEEGLKFMVYLQKENIIDESGMPKERFSAEFPKEGPSILRIQQVVRGDSAAYFCASSPAEGTEAFFGQGTRLTVV.

V gene TRBV5-1 combines with J gene TRBJ2-5, with 7 nucleotides matching TRBD2. Unmatched junction bases numbered 4, after V lost 3 bases and J lost 2 bases. Germline CDR1 is SGHRS and CDR2 is YFSETQ. This CDR3 comprises 14 residues. CDR3 nucleotides: TGCGCCAGCAGCTGGCCTAGCGGACAAGAGACCCAGTACTTC. Translated, it gives CASSWPSGQETQYF. Supplemented by reference TRBV5-1 and TRBJ2-5, the full variable domain reads KAGVTQTPRYLIKTRGQQVTLSCSPISGHRSVSWYQQTPGQGLQFLFEYFSETQRNKGNFPGRFSGRQFSNSRSEMNVSTLELGDSALYLCASSWPSGQETQYFGPGTRLLVL.

V is TRBV4-1 and J is TRBJ1-5; D perhaps matches TRBD1 (5 bases). Looked up from germline, CDR1 is MGHRA and CDR2 is YSYEKL. This CDR3 spans 16 amino acids. V dropped 0 bases and J dropped 4 bases, with 13 bases sitting between them. The CDR3 nucleotides are TGCGCCAGCAGCCAAGAAGGCGGGGGGAATAATCAGCCCCAGCATTTT. Translation gives CASSQEGGGNNQPQHF.

CDR3 in amino acids: CASSFTAGGLPEAFF. The CDR3 DNA sequence: TGCGCCAGCAGCTTCACGGCAGGGGGCTTACCTGAAGCTTTCTTT. The chain recombines TRBV5-1 with TRBJ1-1, with 8 bases aligning to TRBD1. This CDR3 has 15 amino acids. Germline lookup yields CDR1 SGHRS and CDR2 YFSETQ. V lost 2 bases and J lost 6; bases outside the gene matches: 9. Combining the CDR3 with reference TRBV5-1 and TRBJ1-1 gives the whole variable domain KAGVTQTPRYLIKTRGQQVTLSCSPISGHRSVSWYQQTPGQGLQFLFEYFSETQRNKGNFPGRFSGRQFSNSRSEMNVSTLELGDSALYLCASSFTAGGLPEAFFGQGTRLTVV.

CDR3 sequence reads: CASSPSGREETQYF. The CDR3 nucleotides are TGTGCCAGCTCACCAAGCGGGAGGGAAGAGACCCAGTACTTC. This sequence joins TRBV18 and TRBJ2-5; the match to TRBD2 covers 10 bases. V lost 2 bases, J lost 3 bases, and 0 bases stayed unmatched. Germline V gene data show CDR1 as KGHSH and CDR2 as LQKENI. CDR3 size: 14 residues.

This clone has a handful of counts. The junction departs from the called germline gene at one end, perhaps through a read error. CDR3 DNA: TGTGCCAGCAGCATACGACAGGGAGAGACCCAATACTTC. This codes for CASSIRQGETQYF. The rearrangement uses TRBV7-9 and TRBJ2-5, with TRBD1 identical over 7 bases. This CDR3 has 13 residues. Germline V gives CDR1 SEHNR, CDR2 FQNEAQ (reference sequence). Looking up the rest from reference TRBV7-9 and TRBJ2-5 gives the full variable domain: DTGVSQNPRHKITKRGQNVTFRCDPISEHNRLYWYRQTLGQGPEFLTYFQNEAQLEKSRLLSDRFSAERPKGSFSTLEIQRTEQGDSAMYLCASSIRQGETQYFGPGTRLLVL.

This clone has only a few counts. The genes are TRBV30 and TRBJ2-7; TRBD2 agrees at 10 bases. Germline V lookup: CDR1 GTSNPN, CDR2 SVGIG (reference sequence). The V and J ends lost 0 bases and 3 bases, in that order; junction bases with no gene match: 8. CDR3 length: 16 residues. This CDR3 is CAWSVLAGGRIYEQYF. DNA for the CDR3: TGTGCCTGGAGTGTATTAGCGGGAGGAAGGATCTACGAGCAGTACTTC.

In regard to this clone: Other DNA sequences in this specimen translate into the identical CDR3. The V and J genes are TRBV5-1 and TRBJ2-5; D is uncertain. Trimming stripped 4 bases from V and 2 bases from J, with 12 bases between. The CDR3 spans 14 residues. Germline V lookup: CDR1 SGHRS, CDR2 YFSETQ. CDR3 in amino acids: CASSLASGQETQYF. The CDR3 DNA follows: TGCGCCAGCAGCCTTGCTAGTGGACAAGAGACCCAGTACTTC.

This clone was found a few times. The chain is built from TRBV5-4 and TRBJ1-2, with D hard to call. The CDR3 covers 13 residues. V dropped 4 bases and J dropped 4 bases, with 11 bases sitting between them. The germline V gene has CDR1 SGHNT and CDR2 YYREEE (reference sequence). The CDR3 sequence: CASSLEALYGYTF. CDR3 bases: TGTGCCAGCAGCCTGGAAGCACTCTATGGCTACACCTTC.

This chain uses TRBV27 with TRBJ1-2; D is possibly TRBD1 (6 bases). The CDR3 covers 13 residues. Germline CDR1 MNHEY, CDR2 SMNVEV (reference sequence). V gave up 6 bases and J gave up 8 bases, with 16 bases separating them. The CDR3 sequence: CASRGAAVGGYTF. The CDR3 bases are TGTGCCAGCAGGGGGGCCGCTGTCGGCGGCTACACCTTC.

This rearrangement joins TRBV5-5 to TRBJ2-5, with D possibly being TRBD1 (6 bases). Germline V CDR1 and CDR2: SGHKS, YYEKEE (reference sequence). Trimming took off 4 bases at V and 2 bases at J, with 9 bases between the two ends. CDR3 length: 13 residues. The CDR3 sequence: CASSIQGQETQYF. CDR3 nucleotides: TGTGCCAGCAGCATACAGGGTCAAGAGACCCAGTACTTC.

The CDR3 nucleotides are TGTGCCAGCAGCACCCCTTCGGCGGAGGGGGGGGATACGCAGTATTTT. Its translation: CASSTPSAEGGDTQYF. This chain uses TRBV7-3 with TRBJ2-3, with a possible D match to TRBD2 (7 bases). V dropped 5 bases and J dropped 6 bases, with 21 bases sitting between them. This CDR3 spans 16 amino acids. CDR1 and CDR2 (germline): SGHTA, FQGTGA.

This chain joins TRBV15 and TRBJ2-3, with 8 positions matching TRBD2. The CDR3 totals 18 residues. With 1 base clipped from V and 0 bases from J, the junction kept 9 bases outside the gene matches. CDR1 and CDR2 (germline): LNHNV, YYDKDF (reference sequence). For the CDR3, the DNA is TGTGCCACCAGCAGAGTAGCGGGACTCCAGACTAGCACAGATACGCAGTATTTT. The encoded protein is CATSRVAGLQTSTDTQYF.

This clone was counted a few times. The chain combines TRBV27 with TRBJ2-4, with TRBD2 identical over 11 bases. Germline trimming cut 5 bases from V and 7 bases from J; bases unmatched to any gene: 10. This CDR3 has 16 residues. Germline assignment: CDR1 MNHEY and CDR2 SMNVEV (reference sequence). The CDR3 protein is CASSRLAGGSGNIQYF. The CDR3 DNA sequence: TGTGCCAGCAGTCGGCTAGCGGGAGGATCGGGGAACATTCAGTACTTC.

The V and J genes are TRBV30 and TRBJ1-1, with D perhaps TRBD1 (5 bases). The CDR3 length is 14 residues. V was pared by 6 bases and J by 6 bases, with 20 bases between. CDR1 is GTSNPN, CDR2 SVGIG, per germline (reference sequence). CDR3 region: CACKGQKEKSEAFF. CDR3 sequence (DNA): TGTGCCTGCAAAGGACAAAAAGAAAAATCTGAAGCTTTCTTT.

This clone was observed once. V and J are TRBV7-9 and TRBJ2-1; 8 positions match TRBD2. Germline assignment: CDR1 SEHNR and CDR2 FQNEAQ (reference sequence). V gave up 6 bases and J gave up 3 bases; unmatched junction bases: 13. This CDR3 spans 17 amino acids. This CDR3 is CASSQGLASIIYNEQFF. CDR3 bases: TGTGCCAGCAGTCAAGGACTAGCCTCGATAATCTACAATGAGCAGTTCTTC.

This clone was seen more than once but under ten times. The chain carries TRBV18 and TRBJ1-2, with TRBD1 identical over 11 bases. The CDR3 runs to 15 residues. Germline-derived CDR1 and CDR2 are KGHSH and LQKENI. V trimming: 2 bases; J trimming: 3 bases; junction bases outside the gene matches: 2. The CDR3 nucleotides read TGTGCCAGCTCACCAGCGGGACAGGGGGACTATGGCTACACCTTC. Amino acid sequence: CASSPAGQGDYGYTF.

The rearrangement uses TRBV7-3 and TRBJ2-2; 9 positions match TRBD2. This CDR3 is built from 15 residues. Germline assignment: CDR1 SGHTA and CDR2 FQGTGA. With 5 bases clipped from V and 2 bases from J, the junction kept 3 bases outside the gene matches. The CDR3 sequence is CASSPSGTNTGELFF. CDR3 DNA sequence: TGTGCCAGCAGCCCTAGCGGGACAAACACCGGGGAGCTGTTTTTT.

The V gene is TRBV29-1, the J gene TRBJ2-7; TRBD1 matches at 8 bases. The V and J ends lost 7 bases and 9 bases, in that order; junction bases with no gene match: 11. This CDR3 region has 12 residues. Germline CDR1 and CDR2: SQVTM and ANQGSEA. The CDR3 loop is CSAGTGDTMQYF. The CDR3 DNA follows: TGCAGCGCCGGGACAGGAGATACGATGCAGTACTTC.

The CDR3 loop reads CASSALAGGHEQYF. The CDR3 DNA reads TGTGCCAGCAGCGCATTAGCGGGAGGTCACGAGCAGTACTTC. The V and J genes are TRBV2 and TRBJ2-7; 10 nucleotides line up with TRBD2. Germline assignment: CDR1 SNHLY and CDR2 FYNNEI. J lost 5 bases, V lost 6 bases, and 7 bases had no gene match. The CDR3 runs to 14 residues.

The gene calls are TRBV1 and TRBJ2-1; the table's D call TRBD2 went unverified against the DNA. TRBV1 is shown as a pseudogene. CDR3 length equals 19 residues. CDR3 residues: CTSSLSFVPGTSGNNEQFF. The CDR3 DNA is TGCACCAGCAGCCTCTCGTTCGTGCCAGGGACTAGCGGCAACAATGAGCAGTTCTTC.

The chain links TRBV5-4 to TRBJ1-2; D not resolved. Trimming took 0 bases from V and 3 from J, leaving 9 bases between them. This CDR3 region has 14 residues. The germline CDR1 and CDR2 sequences are SGHNT and YYREEE (reference sequence). CDR3 amino acids: CASSLGGGYYGYTF. Here the CDR3 DNA reads TGTGCCAGCAGCTTGGGCGGAGGATACTATGGCTACACCTTC.

The rearrangement joins TRBV18 to TRBJ2-1, with 12 bases identical to TRBD2. Germline CDR1 KGHSH, CDR2 LQKENI. V lost 1 base, J lost 7 bases, and 2 bases stayed unmatched. This CDR3 comprises 15 residues. The DNA of the CDR3 is TGTGCCAGCTCACCACTACTAGCGGGAGGTAATGAGCAGTTCTTC. Protein sequence: CASSPLLAGGNEQFF.

This chain connects TRBV14 to TRBJ2-7; TRBD2 matches 11 bases. Unmatched junction bases numbered 4, after V lost 3 bases and J lost 3 bases. Germline lookup yields CDR1 SGHDN and CDR2 FVKESK. The CDR3 length is 15 residues. CDR3 protein: CASSQGLAAFYEQYF. CDR3 DNA sequence: TGTGCCAGCAGCCAGGGACTAGCGGCCTTCTACGAGCAGTACTTC.

This chain joins TRBV7-2 and TRBJ2-5, with unresolved D. Trimming took 1 base from V and 7 from J, leaving 13 bases between them. CDR1 SGHTA and CDR2 FQGNSA come from the germline V gene. This CDR3 is built from 14 residues. The CDR3, as DNA: TGTGCCAGCAGCTTAGATAAGGAGTTCGGGACCCAGTACTTC. Residues: CASSLDKEFGTQYF.